This entry lists 29 T cell receptor beta chains sequenced from one sample in a study of blood T cell repertoires in COVID-19. The repertoire was sequenced with immunoSEQ multiplex PCR; TCRdb's copy has only in-frame clones and lacks some. The sample includes 150,000 to 200,000 clones, 79% of them seen just once. Input material: PBMCs or T cells enriched from blood (not recorded which). The source of these receptors is a woman aged 65 to 85 in a cohort exposed to, infected with or recovered from COVID-19 (not recorded which).

The chain employs TRBV5-1 and TRBJ1-6; D possibly corresponds to TRBD1 (5 bases). CDR1 is SGHRS and CDR2 is YFSETQ in the germline V gene. The length of the CDR3 is 14 residues. V shed 5 bases and J shed 10 bases, with 16 bases lying between them. This CDR3 is CASRLQGDGSPLHF. The CDR3 DNA is TGCGCCAGCAGGCTGCAGGGCGATGGGTCACCCCTCCACTTT. The variable domain in full, with the rest retrieved from reference TRBV5-1 and TRBJ1-6, is KAGVTQTPRYLIKTRGQQVTLSCSPISGHRSVSWYQQTPGQGLQFLFEYFSETQRNKGNFPGRFSGRQFSNSRSEMNVSTLELGDSALYLCASRLQGDGSPLHFGNGTRLTVT.

The V call is TRBV5-5, the J call TRBJ2-7, with D maybe TRBD1 (6 bases). Germline CDR1 is SGHKS and CDR2 is YYEKEE (reference sequence). There are 17 residues in the CDR3. The V and J ends lost 3 bases and 6 bases respectively, with 25 bases between them. Written as DNA, the CDR3 is TGTGCCAGCAGCTCGGCCGCCCCAGGGGAAAGTTACCTCGAGCAGTACTTC. Residues: CASSSAAPGESYLEQYF.

V is TRBV28 and J is TRBJ2-1; no clear D gene. The ends were cut back, 5 bases at V and 8 bases at J, with 13 bases in the middle. Germline CDR1 and CDR2: MDHEN and SYDVKM. The CDR3 length is 13 residues. The CDR3 is CASSPPPYDEQFF. CDR3 DNA: TGTGCCAGCAGTCCGCCCCCCTATGATGAGCAGTTCTTC. Full variable domain (outside the CDR3, taken from reference TRBV28 and TRBJ2-1): DVKVTQSSRYLVKRTGEKVFLECVQDMDHENMFWYRQDPGLGLRLIYFSYDVKMKEKGDIPEGYSVSREKKERFSLILESASTNQTSMYLCASSPPPYDEQFFGPGTRLTVL.

V is TRBV14 and J is TRBJ2-5, with a tentative D call TRBD1 (6 bases). CDR1 and CDR2 from the germline V gene are SGHDN and FVKESK. The CDR3 totals 14 residues. Trimming pared 2 bases from V and 7 bases from J, leaving 14 bases between. The CDR3 protein is CASSQQGWIGTQYF. CDR3 nucleotide sequence: TGTGCCAGCAGCCAACAGGGGTGGATTGGGACCCAGTACTTC.

This chain connects TRBV5-6 to TRBJ2-7; D remains unclear. Germline CDR1 is SGHDT and CDR2 is YYEEEE. The CDR3 sequence is 15 residues long. Trimming removed 2 bases at V and 2 bases at J, with 14 bases between. DNA of the CDR3: TGTGCCAGCAGCTTTCGCTTTGCGAGCGCCTACGAGCAGTACTTC. As protein: CASSFRFASAYEQYF.

The chain employs TRBV11-3 and TRBJ2-1, with D possibly being TRBD2 (7 bases). V lost 6 bases to trimming and J lost 1 base, with 16 bases between them. This CDR3 spans 16 amino acids. Germline V CDR1 and CDR2: SGHNT, YENEEA. Written as DNA, the CDR3 is TGTGCCAGCAGGAATTTTCGGGGGGCTTCCTACAATGAGCAGTTCTTC. Amino acids: CASRNFRGASYNEQFF.

This clone occurred once. The J gene is TRBJ1-6, the V gene TRBV28; perhaps TRBD1 as D (5 bases). Trimming left V 5 bases short and J 7 bases short, with 30 bases between. CDR1 is MDHEN, CDR2 SYDVKM, per germline. The length of the CDR3 is 20 residues. CDR3 in DNA: TGTGCCAGCAGTCCCTCGGTGTTGCAGGGATGGGCCAAAAACAATTCACCCCTCCACTTT. It codes for CASSPSVLQGWAKNNSPLHF.

The chain couples TRBV6-6 to TRBJ2-2; 14 positions match TRBD2. Trimming at V came to 5 bases and at J to 4 bases, leaving 6 bases not matched to a gene. In germline, CDR1 is MNHNY, CDR2 SVGAGI (reference sequence). CDR3 length: 17 residues. CDR3 sequence: CASSQGLAGVATGELFF. The CDR3 nucleotides read TGTGCCAGCAGTCAGGGACTAGCGGGAGTGGCCACCGGGGAGCTGTTTTTT.

The chain has TRBV3-1 (or the pseudogene TRBV3-2) and TRBJ1-2, with 7 bases aligning to TRBD1. The V gene's germline CDR1 is LGHDT and CDR2 YNNKEL (reference sequence). After removal of 1 base from V and 6 bases from J, the junction contained 5 bases not matched to a gene. The CDR3 sequence is 14 residues long. The CDR3 region has the DNA TGTGCCAGCAGCCAAGGTACAGGGGCGGATGGCTACACCTTC. This gives the protein CASSQGTGADGYTF.

The chain combines TRBV4-3 with TRBJ2-1; 7 bases are a match to TRBD1. The CDR3 spans 13 residues. V gave up 8 bases and J gave up 4 bases; unmatched junction bases: 5. Germline CDR1 LGHNA, CDR2 YSLEER. The CDR3: CASGQDLYNEQFF. The CDR3, as DNA: TGCGCCAGCGGACAGGATCTATACAATGAGCAGTTCTTC.

The chain combines TRBV25-1 with TRBJ2-5; TRBD1 is a possible D gene (6 bases). Trimming took 3 bases from V and 5 from J, leaving 16 bases between them. Germline V gene lookup returns CDR1 MGHDK and CDR2 SYGVNS. This CDR3 is 15 amino acids long. The CDR3 sequence: CASSEQDSLRETQYF. CDR3 sequence (DNA): TGTGCCAGCAGTGAGCAGGACAGCCTTCGGGAGACCCAGTACTTC.

This sequence joins TRBV5-1 and TRBJ2-3; TRBD2 is a possible D gene (5 bases). This CDR3 is 15 amino acids long. CDR1 SGHRS and CDR2 YFSETQ come from the germline V gene. V lost 4 bases and J 2 bases, leaving 14 bases between the germline ends. The CDR3 DNA is TGCGCCAGCAGCCAGGACTCAAACCCCACAGATACGCAGTATTTT. This codes for CASSQDSNPTDTQYF.

The rearrangement uses TRBV12-3 or TRBV12-4 and TRBJ1-1; tentative D call: TRBD1 (6 bases). The ends were cut back, 3 bases at V and 11 bases at J, with 16 bases in the middle. The CDR3 totals 13 residues. In nucleotides, the CDR3 is TGTGCCAGCAGTTTTCAAGGGGGTAGGATGGCTTTCTTT. As protein: CASSFQGGRMAFF.

The chain joins TRBV4-2 to TRBJ1-5; D uncertain. V was trimmed by 0 bases and J by 6 bases, leaving 15 bases between them. The CDR3 is made up of 16 amino acids. Germline V lookup: CDR1 LGHNA, CDR2 YNFKEQ. The CDR3, as DNA: TGTGCCAGCAGCCAAGAAGTAGGTCCAGAGGGTCAGCCCCAGCATTTT. As protein: CASSQEVGPEGQPQHF.

The chain is built from TRBV28 and TRBJ2-7, with TRBD1 identical over 10 bases. CDR1 is MDHEN, CDR2 SYDVKM, per germline. J was trimmed by 5 bases and V by 5 bases; bases with no gene match: 18. The CDR3 runs to 18 residues. CDR3 sequence: CASSHPGQGLLRRDEQYF. In DNA, the CDR3 is TGTGCCAGCAGTCACCCGGGACAGGGGCTCCTAAGAAGGGACGAGCAGTACTTC.

The V and J genes are TRBV19 and TRBJ2-5, with 9 bases identical to TRBD1. The CDR3 runs to 15 residues. Losses at the gene ends were 3 bases for V and 5 bases for J; bases not matched to a gene: 7. CDR1 LNHDA and CDR2 SQIVND come from the germline V gene (reference sequence). The CDR3 region is CASSIGQGRGETQYF. As DNA, the CDR3 is TGTGCCAGTAGTATTGGACAGGGGAGGGGCGAGACCCAGTACTTC.

This clone was seen only once. The chain links TRBV11-2 to TRBJ2-1; TRBD2 matches 7 bases. Germline-derived CDR1 and CDR2 are SGHAT and FQNNGV. Trimming at V came to 3 bases and at J to 4 bases, leaving 6 bases not matched to a gene. The CDR3 contains 15 residues. Written as DNA, the CDR3 is TGTGCCAGCAGCTTCGGATCAGCGGGGTACAATGAGCAGTTCTTC. As protein: CASSFGSAGYNEQFF.

The chain combines TRBV5-1 with TRBJ1-2, with D perhaps TRBD1 (5 bases). CDR3 length equals 15 residues. The germline V gene encodes CDR1 SGHRS and CDR2 YFSETQ. The V end lost 0 bases, the J end lost 1 base, and 10 bases lay between the germline ends. For the CDR3, the DNA is TGCGCCAGCAGCTTGGCGGCAGGGCTTAACTATGGCTACACCTTC. This codes for CASSLAAGLNYGYTF.

This clone came up once. V is TRBV9 and J is TRBJ2-3; possible D gene TRBD1, 6 bases. Germline values: CDR1 SGDLS, CDR2 YYNGEE. V dropped 3 bases and J dropped 4 bases, with 9 bases sitting between them. CDR3 length equals 13 residues. CDR3 loop: CASSGGPADTQYF. CDR3 in DNA: TGTGCCAGCAGCGGGGGGCCGGCAGATACGCAGTATTTT.

The chain joins TRBV5-4 to TRBJ2-1, with 10 bases matching TRBD2. CDR1 is SGHNT, CDR2 YYREEE, per germline (reference sequence). This CDR3 has 15 amino acids. The trim removed 10 bases at V and 4 bases at J, leaving 11 bases unmatched. CDR3: CALRRAGGDYNEQFF. In DNA form, the CDR3 reads TGTGCCCTCCGGCGAGCGGGAGGGGATTACAATGAGCAGTTCTTC.

In DNA, the CDR3 is TGTGCCAGCTCACCCAGACAGGGCGACGAGCAGTACTTC. It translates to CASSPRQGDEQYF. This chain uses TRBV18 with TRBJ2-7; 7 bases are shared with TRBD1. CDR3 length: 13 residues. Germline V gene lookup returns CDR1 KGHSH and CDR2 LQKENI. J was trimmed by 5 bases and V by 3 bases; bases with no gene match: 4.

V and J are TRBV11-3 and TRBJ2-1; possible D gene TRBD2, 5 bases. Trimming left V 2 bases short and J 9 bases short, with 14 bases between. Germline V CDR1 and CDR2: SGHNT, YENEEA. This CDR3 is 14 amino acids long. The CDR3 DNA reads TGTGCCAGCAGCTTACCCCCGGGAACGGTTGAGCAGTTCTTC. It translates to CASSLPPGTVEQFF. Using reference TRBV11-3 and TRBJ2-1 for the parts outside the CDR3, the full variable domain is EAGVVQSPRYKIIEKKQPVAFWCNPISGHNTLYWYLQNLGQGPELLIRYENEEAVDDSQLPKDRFSAERLKGVDSTLKIQPAELGDSAVYLCASSLPPGTVEQFFGPGTRLTVL.

The chain couples TRBV6-5 to TRBJ2-3, with D possibly matching TRBD2 (6 bases). The CDR3 extends over 15 amino acids. The V gene lost 0 bases and the J gene lost 5 bases, with 12 bases spanning the gap. The germline gives CDR1 MNHEY, CDR2 SVGAGI. The CDR3 region has the DNA TGTGCCAGCAGTTACTCCGGTCTAGCGCTAGATACGCAGTATTTT. Its translation is CASSYSGLALDTQYF.

The V call is TRBV4-2, the J call TRBJ2-1, with 9 bases lining up with TRBD2. Trimming at V came to 8 bases and at J to 14 bases, leaving 13 bases not matched to a gene. CDR1 and CDR2 (germline): LGHNA, YNFKEQ. The CDR3 extends over 13 amino acids. The DNA of the CDR3 is TGTGCCAGCGGGAATAGCGGGAGTGATTTTAAGTTCTTC. Its translation: CASGNSGSDFKFF.

V usage is TRBV28 and J usage is TRBJ2-4, with TRBD1 identical over 9 bases. There are 15 residues in the CDR3. CDR1 and CDR2 from the germline V gene are MDHEN and SYDVKM. After removal of 5 bases from V and 4 bases from J, the junction contained 6 bases not matched to a gene. For the CDR3, the DNA is TGTGCCAGCAGTACCCCCGGGACAGGGAAAAACATTCAGTACTTC. The encoded protein is CASSTPGTGKNIQYF. Looking up the rest from reference TRBV28 and TRBJ2-4 gives the full variable domain: DVKVTQSSRYLVKRTGEKVFLECVQDMDHENMFWYRQDPGLGLRLIYFSYDVKMKEKGDIPEGYSVSREKKERFSLILESASTNQTSMYLCASSTPGTGKNIQYFGAGTRLSVL.

CDR3 DNA sequence: TGTGCCAGCAGTGTACAAGCGTACACAGATACGCAGTATTTT. Encoded protein: CASSVQAYTDTQYF. The V gene is TRBV2, the J gene TRBJ2-3; no reliable D call. CDR1 and CDR2 (germline): SNHLY, FYNNEI. The CDR3 spans 14 residues. Trimming left V 4 bases short and J 2 bases short, with 10 bases between.

This rearrangement joins TRBV5-1 to TRBJ1-1, with TRBD1 matching 7 bases. This CDR3 has 14 residues. The ends lost 4 bases at V and 6 bases at J; junction bases unmatched: 9. Germline CDR1 is SGHRS and CDR2 is YFSETQ. The CDR3 DNA reads TGCGCCAGCAGCGCCCAGGGGGGTAACTCTGAAGCTTTCTTT. It is translated as CASSAQGGNSEAFF.

The chain carries TRBV5-1 and TRBJ1-2; D is unclear. The germline V and J ends were trimmed by 1 base and 4 bases, with 11 bases remaining between them. Germline values: CDR1 SGHRS, CDR2 YFSETQ. This CDR3 has 14 amino acids. The CDR3 DNA sequence: TGCGCCAGCAGCTTGTATTTGGGCAGCTATGGCTACACCTTC. This codes for CASSLYLGSYGYTF. Together with reference TRBV5-1 and TRBJ1-2, the CDR3 gives the full variable domain: KAGVTQTPRYLIKTRGQQVTLSCSPISGHRSVSWYQQTPGQGLQFLFEYFSETQRNKGNFPGRFSGRQFSNSRSEMNVSTLELGDSALYLCASSLYLGSYGYTFGSGTRLTVV.

This clone appeared a few times. The chain links TRBV20-1 to TRBJ1-3, with D maybe TRBD1 (6 bases). This CDR3 contains 18 residues. Germline CDR1 DFQATT, CDR2 SNEGSKA (reference sequence). The V end was cut by 3 bases, the J end by 1 base, with 22 bases between. As DNA, the CDR3 is TGCAGTGCTAGTGTTAAGGGTGGACCGGACAGATCTGGAAACACCATATATTTT. The encoded protein is CSASVKGGPDRSGNTIYF.